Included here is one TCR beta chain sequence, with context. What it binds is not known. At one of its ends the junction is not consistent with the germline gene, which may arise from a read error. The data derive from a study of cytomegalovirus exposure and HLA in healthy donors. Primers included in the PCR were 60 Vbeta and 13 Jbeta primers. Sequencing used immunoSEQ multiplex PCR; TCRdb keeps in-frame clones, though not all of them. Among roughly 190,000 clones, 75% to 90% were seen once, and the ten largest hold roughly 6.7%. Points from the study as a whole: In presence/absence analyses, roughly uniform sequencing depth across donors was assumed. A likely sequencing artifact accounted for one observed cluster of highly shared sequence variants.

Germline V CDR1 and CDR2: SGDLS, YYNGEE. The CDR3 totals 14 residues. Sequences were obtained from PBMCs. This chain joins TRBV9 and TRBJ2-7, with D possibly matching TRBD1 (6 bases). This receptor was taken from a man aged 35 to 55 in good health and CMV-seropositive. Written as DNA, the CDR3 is TGTGCCAGCAGCCCCCGGACAGAGTCCTATGAGCAGTACTTC. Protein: CASSPRTESYEQYF.